A selection of T cell receptor beta chains follows, all from one sample in a study of shared clonotypes between healthy human individuals. Produced via immunoSEQ multiplex PCR; TCRdb's table is partial and in-frame only. The sample has about 2.3 million clones, about 92% seen once. The specimen sequenced was naive CD4+ T cells from PBMCs. Receptors originate from a man aged 18 to 30 in good health. Some clones in this sample may be carry-over from other donors' samples. The CDR3 runs from the conserved cysteine through the conserved F or W. Clone size is given for some rows only: seen once, a few or many times, or a class if the clone is expanded.

J	size	V	CDR3
TRBJ2-1	.	TRBV7-2	CASSLRGSNEQFF
TRBJ2-1	.	TRBV11-2	CASTYPTLAGGPYNEQFF
TRBJ2-7	once	TRBV5-1	CASTWGAGGPYEQYF
TRBJ2-7	.	TRBV6-1	CASSEGDRPFFSYEQYF
TRBJ2-7	.	TRBV19	CASTPSVGAFYEQYF
TRBJ2-1	.	TRBV5-1	CASSYGTSGSTVDEQFF
TRBJ2-2	.	TRBV14	CASSVDLNTGELFF
TRBJ2-7	.	TRBV27	CASSLSGSGVSYEQYF
TRBJ2-7	.	TRBV6-6	CASSPRPFYEQYF
TRBJ1-2	.	TRBV28	CASRNPTLIGADGYTF
TRBJ2-1	.	TRBV9	CASSVGTSGHSYNEQFF
TRBJ2-1	.	TRBV6-5	CASSYGTSGRNEQFF
TRBJ2-3	.	TRBV28	CASSPSGRAPDTQYF
TRBJ1-2	.	TRBV6-1	CASIDLNYGYTF
TRBJ2-6	.	TRBV7-9	CASSLVAFEPSGANVLTF
TRBJ2-1	.	TRBV29-1	CSALKGGSYNEQFF
TRBJ2-1	.	TRBV2	CASRSPHSNYNEQFF
TRBJ1-1	.	TRBV4-1	CASRLAFQDTEAFF
TRBJ2-1	.	TRBV28	CASRTSGRIDEQFF
TRBJ2-7	.	TRBV29-1	CSVTHGTGDYEQYF
TRBJ2-7	.	TRBV2	CASRDGYEQYF
TRBJ1-3	.	TRBV5-1	CASSLSPGQGAWSSGNTIYF
TRBJ2-1	.	TRBV7-9	CASSLSVAGGRDEQFF
TRBJ1-5	.	TRBV4-3	CASSFNRGGNQPQHF
TRBJ2-4	.	TRBV28	CASSRPSMGRAKNIQYF
TRBJ2-2	.	TRBV10-3	CAISPSGRREGGELFF
TRBJ2-2	.	TRBV29-1	CSVWQMNTGELFF
TRBJ2-1	.	TRBV5-1	CASSWQGDGEQFF
TRBJ2-5	.	TRBV11-2	CASSQGQTRETQYF
TRBJ2-7	.	TRBV27	CASSRGSGPEQYF
TRBJ2-1	once	TRBV6-4	CASSRQGTNEQFF
TRBJ2-3	.	TRBV5-1	CASSLVFTTNGGSQYF
TRBJ2-1	.	TRBV11-3	CASSPPHLAGGYNEQFF
TRBJ1-4	.	TRBV6-1	CASRGGNIEKLFF
TRBJ2-7	.	TRBV5-4	CASSWGTSGTYEQYF
TRBJ1-1	.	TRBV11-2	CASSLAGRSWEKAFF
TRBJ2-3	.	TRBV7-2	CASSLAAGVATDTQYF
TRBJ1-2	.	TRBV30	CAWSVGSNYGYTF
TRBJ2-7	.	TRBV27	CASSRWRPEDEQYF
TRBJ2-5	.	TRBV28	CASSLTSGTGQETQYF
TRBJ2-3	.	TRBV6-6	CASSYPSGRGSHTQYF
TRBJ2-1	.	TRBV5-4	CASSLEGKQFF
TRBJ2-3	.	TRBV7-2	CASSYGLRRPTDTQYF
TRBJ2-3	.	TRBV9	CASSATSGRGTDTQYF
TRBJ2-7	once	TRBV7-9	CASSLGSVQYF
TRBJ2-7	.	TRBV5-1	CASSWTGSSYEQYF
TRBJ2-5	once	TRBV18	CASSPQANQETQYF
TRBJ2-7	.	TRBV5-5	CASSLMAYEQYF
TRBJ2-7	.	TRBV5-5	CASLVGSYEQYF
TRBJ2-2	.	TRBV28	CASRSLAGVENTGELFF
TRBJ2-7	.	TRBV30	CAALTSGTYEQYF
TRBJ2-7	once	TRBV7-2	CASSLGDRTYYEQYF
TRBJ2-5	.	TRBV6-1	CASSAFAEETQYF
TRBJ2-4	.	TRBV4-3	CASSQEIGASGIGNIQYF
TRBJ2-1	.	TRBV2	CASSLQGATYNEQFF